The 21 T cell receptor beta chains below were found in one sample sequenced in a study of control samples from healthy donors and cancer patients. Method: immunoSEQ multiplex PCR; TCRdb's copy keeps in-frame clones and lacks some. The sample shows around 150,000 clones, about nine tenths of them seen only once. Sequences were obtained from blood. These receptors were collected from a young man in good health.

In its sample, this clone was seen a few times. The DNA of the CDR3 is TGTGCCAGCAGCTACGGGACTAGCGTCTACGAGCAGTACTTC. Translating it yields CASSYGTSVYEQYF. The chain links TRBV7-2 to TRBJ2-7; 10 nucleotides match TRBD2. This CDR3 has 14 residues. The ends lost 4 bases at V and 3 bases at J; junction bases unmatched: 3. Germline-derived CDR1 and CDR2 are SGHTA and FQGNSA. The variable domain in full, completed from reference TRBV7-2 and TRBJ2-7, reads GAGVSQSPSNKVTEKGKDVELRCDPISGHTALYWYRQSLGQGLEFLIYFQGNSAPDKSGLPSDRFSAERTGGSVSTLTIQRTQQEDSAVYLCASSYGTSVYEQYFGPGTRLTVT.

The J gene is TRBJ1-1, the V gene TRBV5-1, with D unclear. Germline CDR1 and CDR2: SGHRS and YFSETQ. The CDR3 totals 13 residues. V was trimmed by 0 bases and J by 2 bases, leaving 5 bases between them. The CDR3 region has the DNA TGCGCCAGCAGCTTGGTCATTAACACTGAAGCTTTCTTT. Translated, it gives CASSLVINTEAFF.

This chain links TRBV21-1 with TRBJ1-5. TRBV21-1 constitutes a pseudogene. The CDR3 is 13 amino acids. CDR3: CASKKGGYQPQHF. CDR3 coding DNA: TGTGCCAGCAAGAAGGGAGGTTATCAGCCCCAGCATTTT.

The J gene is TRBJ2-7, the V gene TRBV7-9; D may be TRBD1 (6 bases). Germline lookup yields CDR1 SEHNR and CDR2 FQNEAQ (reference sequence). Trimming shortened V by 4 bases and J by 0 bases, and 7 bases separated the two germline ends. The CDR3 consists of 13 residues. CDR3: CASSWTVSYEQYF. CDR3 nucleotide sequence: TGTGCCAGCAGCTGGACAGTCTCCTACGAGCAGTACTTC.

V gene TRBV6-5 combines with J gene TRBJ2-5; D might be TRBD2 (7 bases). Trimming removed 4 bases from V and 5 bases from J, with 11 bases in between. The length of the CDR3 is 13 residues. Germline values: CDR1 MNHEY, CDR2 SVGAGI. The DNA for the CDR3 is TGTGCCAGCAGTTGGGAGGGGGGGGAGACCCAGTACTTC. This encodes CASSWEGGETQYF.

V is TRBV7-9 and J is TRBJ1-4; no clear D. The CDR3 runs to 14 residues. The ends were cut back, 5 bases at V and 5 bases at J, with 12 bases in the middle. Germline V gene sequence: CDR1 SEHNR, CDR2 FQNEAQ (reference sequence). As DNA, the CDR3 is TGTGCCAGCAGCCCAGGACGGAACAATGAAAAACTGTTTTTT. This gives the protein CASSPGRNNEKLFF.

Written as DNA, the CDR3 is TGCGCCAGCAGCCAAAGCGCCCTCTTGGTAGGGATAGGCACAGATACGCAGTATTTT. It codes for CASSQSALLVGIGTDTQYF. J is TRBJ2-3 and V is TRBV4-1; D not certain. V was trimmed by 2 bases and J by 1 base, leaving 22 bases between them. Germline assignment: CDR1 MGHRA and CDR2 YSYEKL. The CDR3 extends over 19 amino acids.

The chain combines TRBV2 with TRBJ2-5, with 11 bases lining up with TRBD2. This CDR3 comprises 16 residues. Germline V gene sequence: CDR1 SNHLY, CDR2 FYNNEI. The V segment lost 5 bases and the J segment 5 bases; nucleotides outside the gene matches: 10. The CDR3 DNA reads as TGTGCCAGCAGTTCTAGGGTAGCGGGAGGGCGGGAGACCCAGTACTTC. This encodes CASSSRVAGGRETQYF. Using reference TRBV2 and TRBJ2-5 for the parts outside the CDR3, the full variable domain is EPEVTQTPSHQVTQMGQEVILRCVPISNHLYFYWYRQILGQKVEFLVSFYNNEISEKSEIFDDQFSVERPDGSNFTLKIRSTKLEDSAMYFCASSSRVAGGRETQYFGPGTRLLVL.

This clone was seen once. The V and J genes are TRBV29-1 and TRBJ2-1; D perhaps matches TRBD1 (6 bases). The CDR3 runs to 11 residues. V lost 3 bases, J lost 7 bases, and 7 bases lay in between. CDR1 is SQVTM, CDR2 ANQGSEA, per germline. The CDR3 bases are TGCAGCGTTGACAGGGGAAATGAGCAGTTCTTC. Translating it yields CSVDRGNEQFF.

The CDR3 loop is CASSVDRGAYNEQFF. The CDR3 DNA reads TGTGCCAGCAGCGTAGATCGGGGGGCCTACAATGAGCAGTTCTTC. The chain is built from TRBV9 and TRBJ2-1; TRBD2 matches at 7 bases. The V gene end was trimmed by 0 bases and the J gene end by 2 bases; junction bases not matched to a gene: 2. Germline CDR1 and CDR2: SGDLS and YYNGEE. The CDR3 is 15 amino acids.

The chain couples TRBV29-1 to TRBJ1-3, with 7 bases identical to TRBD1. Germline CDR1 SQVTM, CDR2 ANQGSEA. With V trimmed by 6 bases and J by 3 bases, 5 bases remained unmatched. The CDR3 totals 13 residues. Written as DNA, the CDR3 is TGCAGCGTGGCGGGACAGTATGGAAACACCATATATTTT. Translating it yields CSVAGQYGNTIYF.

The chain employs TRBV7-9 and TRBJ2-2; TRBD1 agrees at 8 bases. The germline V gene encodes CDR1 SEHNR and CDR2 FQNEAQ (reference sequence). J lost 4 bases, V lost 5 bases, and 6 bases had no gene match. CDR3 length equals 15 residues. The CDR3 region has the DNA TGTGCCAGCAGCGCCAGGGGGCAAGGCACCGGGGAGCTGTTTTTT. Protein sequence: CASSARGQGTGELFF.

V usage is TRBV7-9 and J usage is TRBJ2-7; 8 bases line up with TRBD2. Germline CDR1 and CDR2: SEHNR and FQNEAQ (reference sequence). This CDR3 has 15 amino acids. V dropped 1 base and J dropped 1; count of bases not matched to a gene: 3. Written as DNA, the CDR3 is TGTGCCAGCAGCTTAGTGGCTAGCGGGTCCTACGAGCAGTACTTC. The encoded protein is CASSLVASGSYEQYF.

V and J are TRBV4-3 and TRBJ1-4, with TRBD1 matching 9 bases. V shed 0 bases, J shed 8 bases, and the junction held 7 bases outside the gene matches. CDR3 length: 16 residues. Germline lookup yields CDR1 LGHNA and CDR2 YSLEER. The CDR3 is CASSQDRGTGREKLFF. The CDR3 nucleotides are TGCGCCAGCAGCCAAGATCGTGGGACAGGGAGGGAAAAACTGTTTTTT.

The chain employs TRBV6-1 and TRBJ1-5, with D unresolved. The V and J ends lost 4 bases and 0 bases respectively, with 13 bases between them. Germline CDR1 reads MNHNS; CDR2 reads SASEGT. This CDR3 region has 16 residues. The CDR3 is CASSVKGLFSNQPQHF. CDR3 bases: TGTGCCAGCAGTGTAAAAGGTCTGTTTAGCAATCAGCCCCAGCATTTT.

The V and J genes are TRBV2 and TRBJ2-2; D is uncertain. V lost 2 bases and J lost 6, with 4 bases in between. Germline lookup yields CDR1 SNHLY and CDR2 FYNNEI. The CDR3 consists of 12 residues. CDR3 in amino acids: CASSETSGELFF. The CDR3 bases are TGTGCCAGCAGTGAAACTTCCGGGGAGCTGTTTTTT.

The chain combines TRBV9 with TRBJ2-3; 10 nucleotides agree with TRBD2. Trimming cost V 4 bases and J 4 bases; bases outside gene matches: 9. Germline CDR1 is SGDLS and CDR2 is YYNGEE. This CDR3 is 16 amino acids long. CDR3 in amino acids: CASSPRSGGAPDTQYF. The CDR3 bases are TGTGCCAGCAGCCCCAGGAGCGGGGGGGCCCCAGATACGCAGTATTTT.

This clone is a singleton in its sample. V is TRBV7-6 and J is TRBJ2-5; 11 bases map to TRBD1. CDR1 is SGHVS and CDR2 is FNYEAQ in the germline V gene. The CDR3 has 15 residues. V was clipped by 4 bases and J by 5 bases; unmatched bases: 6. The DNA of the CDR3 is TGTGCCAGCAGCTCCTTGGACAGGGGGCAGGAGACCCAGTACTTC. Its translation: CASSSLDRGQETQYF. Looking up the rest from reference TRBV7-6 and TRBJ2-5 gives the full variable domain: GAGVSQSPRYKVTKRGQDVALRCDPISGHVSLYWYRQALGQGPEFLTYFNYEAQQDKSGLPNDRFSAERPEGSISTLTIQRTEQRDSAMYRCASSSLDRGQETQYFGPGTRLLVL.

The chain links TRBV7-9 to TRBJ2-7; D is unresolved. Germline CDR1 SEHNR, CDR2 FQNEAQ (reference sequence). Trimming removed 0 bases at V and 0 bases at J, with 3 bases between. The CDR3 totals 13 residues. The CDR3 DNA reads as TGTGCCAGCAGCTTAGCAGGCTCCTACGAGCAGTACTTC. This sequence encodes CASSLAGSYEQYF.

The J gene is TRBJ2-5, the V gene TRBV20-1, with TRBD2 matching 8 bases. The junction had 8 bases not matched to a gene; V was cut back by 3 bases and J by 2 bases. CDR1 and CDR2 (germline): DFQATT, SNEGSKA (reference sequence). There are 15 residues in the CDR3. The CDR3 DNA is TGCAGTGCTAGTAAGGTAACTAGCGGACAAGAGACCCAGTACTTC. It yields the protein CSASKVTSGQETQYF.

The V call is TRBV5-6, the J call TRBJ2-3; TRBD2 matches 11 bases. Germline V lookup: CDR1 SGHDT, CDR2 YYEEEE. The CDR3 consists of 17 residues. Germline trimming cut 1 base from V and 1 base from J; bases unmatched to any gene: 5. CDR3 protein: CASSLKRLAGRTDTQYF. The DNA of the CDR3 is TGTGCCAGCAGCTTGAAGCGACTAGCGGGGCGCACAGATACGCAGTATTTT.